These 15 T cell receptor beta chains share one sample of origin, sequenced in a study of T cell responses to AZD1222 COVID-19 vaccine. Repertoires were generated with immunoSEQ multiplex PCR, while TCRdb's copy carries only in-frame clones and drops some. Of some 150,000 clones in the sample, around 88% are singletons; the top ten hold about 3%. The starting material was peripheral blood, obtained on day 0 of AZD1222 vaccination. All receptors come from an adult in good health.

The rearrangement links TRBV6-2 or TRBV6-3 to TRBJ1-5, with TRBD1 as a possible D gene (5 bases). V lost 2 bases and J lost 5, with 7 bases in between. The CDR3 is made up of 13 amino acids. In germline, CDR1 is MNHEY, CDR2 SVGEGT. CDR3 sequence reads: CASSYTGYQPQHF. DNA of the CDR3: TGTGCCAGCAGTTACACAGGTTATCAGCCCCAGCATTTT.

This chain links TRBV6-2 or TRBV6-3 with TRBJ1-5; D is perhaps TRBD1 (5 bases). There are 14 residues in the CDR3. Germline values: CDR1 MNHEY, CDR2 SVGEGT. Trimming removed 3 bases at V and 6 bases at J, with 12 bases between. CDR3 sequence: CASSYVRAAQPQHF. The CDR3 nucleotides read TGTGCCAGCAGTTATGTCAGGGCCGCTCAGCCCCAGCATTTT.

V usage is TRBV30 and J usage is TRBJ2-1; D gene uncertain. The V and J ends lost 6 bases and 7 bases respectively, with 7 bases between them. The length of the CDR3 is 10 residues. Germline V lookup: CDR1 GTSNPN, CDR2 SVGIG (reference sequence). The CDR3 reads CACGRNEQFF. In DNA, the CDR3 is TGTGCCTGCGGGCGTAATGAGCAGTTCTTC. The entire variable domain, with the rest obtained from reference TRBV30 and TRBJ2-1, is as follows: SQTIHQWPATLVQPVGSPLSLECTVEGTSNPNLYWYRQAAGRGLQLLFYSVGIGQISSEVPQNLSASRPQDRQFILSSKKLLLSDSGFYLCACGRNEQFFGPGTRLTVL.

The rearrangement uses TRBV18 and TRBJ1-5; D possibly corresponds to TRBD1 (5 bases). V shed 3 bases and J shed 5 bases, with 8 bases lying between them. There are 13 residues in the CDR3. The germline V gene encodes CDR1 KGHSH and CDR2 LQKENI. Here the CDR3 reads CASSPIGDQPQHF. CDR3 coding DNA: TGTGCCAGCTCACCGATAGGGGATCAGCCCCAGCATTTT.

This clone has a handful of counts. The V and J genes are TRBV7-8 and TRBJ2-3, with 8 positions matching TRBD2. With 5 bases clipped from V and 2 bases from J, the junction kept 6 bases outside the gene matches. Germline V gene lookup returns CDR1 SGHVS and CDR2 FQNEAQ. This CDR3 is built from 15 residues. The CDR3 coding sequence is TGTGCCAGCAGCGCATATAGCGGGAACACAGATACGCAGTATTTT. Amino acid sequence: CASSAYSGNTDTQYF.

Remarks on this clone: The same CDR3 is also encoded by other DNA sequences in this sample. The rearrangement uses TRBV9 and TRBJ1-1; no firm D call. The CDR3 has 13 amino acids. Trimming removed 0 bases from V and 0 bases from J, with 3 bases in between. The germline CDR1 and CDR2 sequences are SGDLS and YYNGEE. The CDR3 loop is CASSVALNTEAFF. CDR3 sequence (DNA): TGTGCCAGCAGCGTAGCACTGAACACTGAAGCTTTCTTT.

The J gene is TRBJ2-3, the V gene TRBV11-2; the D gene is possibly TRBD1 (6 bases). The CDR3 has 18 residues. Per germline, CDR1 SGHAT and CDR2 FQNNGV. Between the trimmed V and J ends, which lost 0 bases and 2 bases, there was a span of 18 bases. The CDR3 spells CASSLEGTGYPTTDTQYF. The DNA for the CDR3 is TGTGCCAGCAGCTTAGAAGGAACAGGGTATCCTACCACAGATACGCAGTATTTT.

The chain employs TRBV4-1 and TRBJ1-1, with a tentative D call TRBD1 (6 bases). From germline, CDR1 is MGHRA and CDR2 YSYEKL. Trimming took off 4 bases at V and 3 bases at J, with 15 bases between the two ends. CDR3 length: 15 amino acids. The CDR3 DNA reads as TGCGCCAGCAGCCTATCGGACAGCACATACACTGAAGCTTTCTTT. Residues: CASSLSDSTYTEAFF.

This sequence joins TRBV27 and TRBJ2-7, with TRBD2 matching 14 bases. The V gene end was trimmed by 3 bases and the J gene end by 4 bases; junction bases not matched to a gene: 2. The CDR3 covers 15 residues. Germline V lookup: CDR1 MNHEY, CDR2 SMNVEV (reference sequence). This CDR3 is CASSFRTSGGYEQYF. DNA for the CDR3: TGTGCCAGCAGTTTCCGGACTAGCGGGGGGTACGAGCAGTACTTC.

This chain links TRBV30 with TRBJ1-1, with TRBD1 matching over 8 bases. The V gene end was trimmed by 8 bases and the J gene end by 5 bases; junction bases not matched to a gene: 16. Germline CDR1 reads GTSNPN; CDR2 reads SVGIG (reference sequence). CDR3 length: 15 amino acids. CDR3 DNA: TGTGCCCTCCCGGCCAGGGGGCAAGTTGGGACTGAAGCTTTCTTT. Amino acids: CALPARGQVGTEAFF.

The CDR3 protein is CSVDQGATGGYTF. Here the CDR3 DNA reads TGCAGCGTTGATCAGGGGGCGACCGGTGGCTACACCTTC. The V and J genes are TRBV29-1 and TRBJ1-2; 8 bases match TRBD1. This CDR3 spans 13 amino acids. The trim removed 3 bases at V and 7 bases at J, leaving 7 bases unmatched. CDR1 is SQVTM, CDR2 ANQGSEA, per germline.

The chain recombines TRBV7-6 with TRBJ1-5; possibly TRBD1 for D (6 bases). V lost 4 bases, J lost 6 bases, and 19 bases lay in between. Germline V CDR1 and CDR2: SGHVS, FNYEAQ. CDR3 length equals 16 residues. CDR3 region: CASSSNAGAASQPQHF. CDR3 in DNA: TGTGCCAGCAGCTCGAACGCAGGGGCGGCCAGTCAGCCCCAGCATTTT.

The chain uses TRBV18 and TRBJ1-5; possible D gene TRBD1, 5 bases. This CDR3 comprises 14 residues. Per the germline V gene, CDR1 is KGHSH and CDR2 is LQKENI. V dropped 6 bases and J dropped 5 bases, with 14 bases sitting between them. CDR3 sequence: CASSPAWGDQPQHF. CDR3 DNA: TGTGCCAGCTCCCCAGCCTGGGGGGATCAGCCCCAGCATTTT.

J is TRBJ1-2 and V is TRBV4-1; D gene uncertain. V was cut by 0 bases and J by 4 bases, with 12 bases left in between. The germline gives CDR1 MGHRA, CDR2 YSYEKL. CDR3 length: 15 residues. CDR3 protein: CASSQEASLGYGYTF. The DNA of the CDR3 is TGCGCCAGCAGCCAAGAGGCGTCGTTGGGCTATGGCTACACCTTC.

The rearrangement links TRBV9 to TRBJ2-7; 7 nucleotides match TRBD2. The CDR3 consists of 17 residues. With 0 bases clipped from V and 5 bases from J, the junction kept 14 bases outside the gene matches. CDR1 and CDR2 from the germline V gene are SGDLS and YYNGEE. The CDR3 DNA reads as TGTGCCAGCAGCGTAGCTGGGGGGGGGACTACCATGGACGAGCAGTACTTC. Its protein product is CASSVAGGGTTMDEQYF.